One and the same sample provided the 25 T cell receptor delta chains below, sequenced in a study of gamma delta lymphoproliferative disorders and STAT genes. Sequencing used genomic DNA taken from PBMCs of patients and controls. TCRdb re-called the multiplex PCR reads through CATT. The profile shows around 660 delta-chain clones, under 2% of them singletons. Material for sequencing was blood. The receptors were sampled from a human donor in good health.

This clone is deemed medium-sized. It differs at one base from a far larger clone, so likely a read error. In the same sample, other DNA sequences code for this CDR3. The chain is built from TRDV1 and TRDJ3, with 11 nucleotides matching TRDD3. The CDR3 is 26 amino acids. CDR1 and CDR2 from the germline V gene are TSWWSYY and QGS. With V trimmed by 4 bases and J by 4 bases, 30 bases remained unmatched. CDR3 protein: CALGGRPSYQDLLWGILDWDTRQMFF. CDR3 bases: TGTGCTCTTGGGGGCCGACCTTCCTACCAAGACCTCCTCTGGGGGATACTAGATTGGGACACCCGACAGATGTTTTTC.

Relative to its sample, this clone is large. In the same sample, other DNA sequences code for this CDR3. This chain joins TRDV1 and TRDJ1; 8 nucleotides agree with TRDD3. The CDR3 length is 18 residues. The trim removed 3 bases at V and 0 bases at J, leaving 12 bases unmatched. Germline V gives CDR1 TSWWSYY, CDR2 QGS. The CDR3: CALGEPRGIVPYTDKLIF. The CDR3 coding sequence is TGTGCTCTTGGGGAGCCGAGGGGGATAGTTCCGTACACCGATAAACTCATCTTT.

Concerning this clone itself: TCRdb assigns this DNA the protein of a much larger clone, which departs from its translation at residue 9; this likely reflects a read error, and the protein shown comes from translating the DNA. J is TRDJ1 and V is TRDV1; a weak D match, TRDD3 (6 bases). Germline lookup yields CDR1 TSWWSYY and CDR2 QGS. The ends were cut back, 1 base at V and 1 base at J, with 10 bases in the middle. The CDR3 is made up of 15 amino acids. The CDR3 sequence: CALGEPVGGTDKLIF. The CDR3 nucleotides read TGTGCTCTTGGGGAACCCGTGGGGGGCACCGATAAACTCATCTTT.

About this clone itself: The mismatch at residues 14 and 15 between this DNA's translation and the TCRdb protein of a much larger clone likely reflects a read error; the protein shown is translated from the DNA. J is TRDJ3 and V is TRDV1; TRDD2 matches at 9 bases. CDR3 size: 26 residues. Trimming took 4 bases from V and 4 from J; bases not matched to a gene: 32. Germline values: CDR1 TSWWSYY, CDR2 QGS. In nucleotides, the CDR3 is TGTGCTCTTGGGGGCCGGCCTTCCTACCAAGACCTCCTCTTGTGGATACTAGATTGGGACACCCGACAGATGTTTTTC. Protein sequence: CALGGRPSYQDLLLWILDWDTRQMFF.

This clone appeared a few times. The TCRdb protein comes from a much larger clone and disagrees with this DNA's translation at residue 5, likely due to a read error; the protein given here is derived from the DNA. The V gene is TRDV2, the J gene TRDJ1; 13 bases fit TRDD3. Per the germline V gene, CDR1 is GEAIGNYY and CDR2 is EKD. V lost 2 bases to trimming and J lost 4 bases; unmatched junction nucleotides: 12. CDR3 length: 18 residues. CDR3 sequence (DNA): TGTGCCTGTGACAACCTAGGTACTGGGGGATACGTGGGCGATAAACTCATCTTT. Protein: CACDNLGTGGYVGDKLIF.

This clone was seen a few times. TCRdb attributes to this sequence the protein of a much larger clone, which differs from the DNA translation at residue 6; a read error is likely, and the protein displayed is translated from the DNA. The V call is TRDV2, the J call TRDJ1; the D gene is possibly TRDD3 (6 bases). CDR1 is GEAIGNYY, CDR2 EKD, per germline. The V gene lost 0 bases and the J gene lost 0 bases, with 22 bases spanning the gap. The CDR3 runs to 19 residues. CDR3 amino acids: CACDTATPRGNRYTDKLIF. CDR3 sequence (DNA): TGTGCCTGTGACACCGCGACACCCCGGGGGAACAGATACACCGATAAACTCATCTTT.

This clone occurred a few times. The TCRdb record carries a much larger clone's protein, which differs from this DNA's translation at residue 5; a read error is the likely cause, and the protein listed here is the DNA translation. The chain recombines TRDV2 with TRDJ1, with TRDD3 matching over 12 bases. The CDR3 is made up of 15 amino acids. Trimming at V came to 3 bases and at J to 7 bases, leaving 8 bases not matched to a gene. Germline assignment: CDR1 GEAIGNYY and CDR2 EKD. The CDR3 nucleotides read TGTGCCTGTGACGCCCTGGGGGATACGCGGGGTAAACTCATCTTT. Translated: CACDALGDTRGKLIF.

Of note for this clone: A read error is likely here: a far larger clone is one base away. Other DNA sequences from this sample encode an identical CDR3 as well. This chain links TRDV1 with TRDJ1, with 11 bases lining up with TRDD3. Germline V gene data show CDR1 as TSWWSYY and CDR2 as QGS. This CDR3 spans 23 amino acids. CDR3 region: CALGELVRLRRMYWGITTDKLIF. CDR3 bases: TGCGCTCTTGGGGAACTCGTCCGGCTGCGGCGGATGTACTGGGGGATAACAACCGATAAACTCATCTTT.

This clone is medium-sized by share. The gene calls are TRDV2 and TRDJ3, with D possibly matching TRDD3 (6 bases). No J gene was available from TCRdb, and it was assigned here by a germline match of the DNA. This CDR3 comprises 18 residues. Trimming shortened V by 0 bases and J by 0 bases, and 11 bases separated the two germline ends. CDR1 and CDR2 (germline): GEAIGNYY, EKD. The CDR3 DNA is TGTGCCTGTGACACCGGCGGGATAAGCTCCTGGGACACCCGACAGATGTTTTTC. Translated: CACDTGGISSWDTRQMFF.

This clone was seen a handful of times. TCRdb's protein for this DNA is that of a much larger clone and differs from the translation at residue 3, likely a read error; the protein shown is the DNA translation. CDR3 region: CAYDTAGGMRSSWDTRQMFF. In DNA, the CDR3 is TGTGCCTATGACACCGCGGGGGGGATGCGCAGCTCCTGGGACACCCGACAGATGTTTTTC. This sequence joins TRDV2 and TRDJ3; 7 bases fit TRDD3. There are 20 residues in the CDR3. Looked up from germline, CDR1 is GEAIGNYY and CDR2 is EKD.

In this sample, this clone turned up a few times. The translation of this DNA and the TCRdb protein of a much larger clone differ at residue 11, probably owing to a read error; the protein shown here is translated from the DNA. V usage is TRDV2 and J usage is TRDJ1; 7 positions agree with TRDD3. The CDR3 runs 22 residues. With 1 base clipped from V and 7 bases from J, the junction kept 32 bases outside the gene matches. Germline CDR1 GEAIGNYY, CDR2 EKD. CDR3 residues: CACDTLREPSQRVGEWAGKLIF. CDR3 coding DNA: TGTGCCTGTGACACTCTTCGGGAGCCAAGTCAGCGTGTGGGGGAGTGGGCCGGTAAACTCATCTTT.

With respect to this clone: A read error likely explains this, since a far larger clone differs by one base. The same CDR3 is also encoded by other DNA sequences in this sample. The chain links TRDV2 to TRDJ1; 12 bases are a match to TRDD3. Germline V gives CDR1 GEAIGNYY, CDR2 EKD. CDR3 length: 18 amino acids. The CDR3 loop reads CACDTLSTGGYLGDKLIF. The CDR3 DNA reads TGTGCCTGTGACACTCTCAGTACTGGGGGATACTTGGGCGATAAGCTCATCTTT.

With respect to this clone: Translating this DNA gives a protein that differs at residue 7 from the TCRdb one, which belongs to a much larger clone; a read error is likely, and the protein shown is this translation. CDR3 amino acids: CACDSVEESTDKLIF. The CDR3, as DNA: TGTGCCTGTGATAGCGTCGAGGAGTCCACCGATAAACTCATCTTT. The chain has TRDV2 and TRDJ1; no definite D call. Germline CDR1 GEAIGNYY, CDR2 EKD. Between the trimmed V and J ends, which lost 4 bases and 1 base, there was a span of 15 bases. The CDR3 sequence is 15 residues long.

This clone has a handful of counts. This DNA's translation and the protein TCRdb lists, from a much larger clone, do not match at residue 14, likely due to a read error; the protein shown is translated from the DNA. The chain couples TRDV2 to TRDJ1; 9 bases fit TRDD3. CDR1 is GEAIGNYY and CDR2 is EKD in the germline V gene. The CDR3 is 16 amino acids. DNA for the CDR3: TGTGCCTGTGACATCGTGGGGGATAGCGGTATTGATAAACCCATCTTT. Translation gives CACDIVGDSGIDKPIF.

The sample holds a few counts of this clone. The translation of this DNA and the TCRdb protein of a much larger clone differ at residue 5, probably owing to a read error; the protein shown here is translated from the DNA. This sequence joins TRDV2 and TRDJ1; D might be TRDD3 (6 bases). From germline, CDR1 is GEAIGNYY and CDR2 EKD. CDR3 length: 19 amino acids. V lost 3 bases and J lost 0, with 25 bases in between. CDR3 DNA sequence: TGTGCCTGTGACGCCGTGACACCCCGGGGGAACAGATACACCGATAAACTCATCTTT. Translating gives CACDAVTPRGNRYTDKLIF.

Worth noting for this clone: A far larger clone is off by one base, so a read error is likely. The chain recombines TRDV1 with TRDJ1; 11 positions agree with TRDD3. CDR3 length: 23 residues. V shed 0 bases and J 2 bases; nucleotides not matched to a gene: 23. CDR1 and CDR2 from the germline V gene are TSWWSYY and QGS. The CDR3, as DNA: TGTGCTCTTGGGGAACTCGTCCGGCTGTGGCGGATGTACTGGGGGATAACAACCGATAAACTCATCTTT. This translates into CALGELVRLWRMYWGITTDKLIF.

This clone has at least ten counts. A far more abundant clone sits one base away, making this likely a read error. The chain has TRDV1 and TRDJ3; 11 bases are a match to TRDD3. This CDR3 is built from 26 residues. Germline CDR1 is TSWWSYY and CDR2 is QGS. This chain's CDR3 is CALGGRPSYQDLLWGILDWDTRQTFF. CDR3 in DNA: TGTGCTCTTGGGGGCCGGCCTTCCTACCAAGACCTCCTCTGGGGGATACTAGATTGGGACACCCGACAGACGTTTTTC.

This clone is medium-sized by share. A far larger clone is one base from this, pointing to a likely read error. The V gene is TRDV2, the J gene TRDJ3, with TRDD3 identical over 9 bases. The CDR3 contains 17 residues. Germline V lookup: CDR1 GEAIGNYY, CDR2 EKD. For the CDR3, the DNA is TGTGCCTGTGACACCGGGGGATACTCCTGGGGCACCCGACAGATGTTTTTC. The encoded protein is CACDTGGYSWGTRQMFF.

Concerning this clone itself: This likely traces to a read error, being one base from a far larger clone. It is unclear where the CDR3 begins or ends on the DNA, so no DNA is shown, and the CDR3 is as TCRdb lists it. The V and J genes are TRDV2 and TRDJ1; TRDD3 is taken as the D call from the table, unchecked against the DNA. The CDR3 has 18 amino acids, counting both end residues. Per germline, CDR1 GEAIGNYY and CDR2 EKD. CDR3: CACDTVAWGISKTDKLIF.

In regard to this clone: A far larger clone is one nucleotide away, so this likely arose from a read error. Other DNA sequences in this specimen translate into the identical CDR3. The chain links TRDV2 to TRDJ1, with 12 bases lining up with TRDD3. V was clipped by 3 bases and J by 3 bases; unmatched bases: 10. The CDR3 runs 17 residues. Looked up from germline, CDR1 is GEAIGNYY and CDR2 is EKD. The CDR3 nucleotides are TGTGCCTGTGACGAGGTACTGGGGGATACTGGACCCGATAAACTCATCTTT. It specifies CACDEVLGDTGPDKLIF.

As concerns this clone: This sequence is one base from a far larger clone and is likely a read error. This rearrangement joins TRAV29/DV5 to TRDJ1; 9 nucleotides line up with TRDD3. The germline CDR1 and CDR2 sequences are NSMFDY and ISSIKDK. The CDR3 is made up of 24 amino acids. The ends lost 3 bases at V and 1 base at J; junction bases unmatched: 34. Here the CDR3 DNA reads TGTGCAGCAAACGTCGGCCTTCCGGGGGAATTGCGCCTGGGGGATGCCTTCCCCACCGATAAACTCATCTTT. Translation gives CAANVGLPGELRLGDAFPTDKLIF.

J is TRDJ2 and V is TRDV2; 10 bases fit TRDD3. The CDR3 has 12 amino acids. CDR1 is GEAIGNYY and CDR2 is EKD in the germline V gene. The V segment lost 5 bases and the J segment 11 bases; nucleotides outside the gene matches: 4. The CDR3 loop reads CACVLGDSQLFF. DNA for the CDR3: TGTGCCTGTGTACTGGGGGATTCCCAACTCTTCTTT.

As for this clone: This likely came from a read error, as a far larger clone is one base away. The V gene is TRDV2, the J gene TRDJ3, with D perhaps TRDD3 (6 bases). The CDR3 extends over 20 amino acids. CDR1 GEAIGNYY and CDR2 EKD come from the germline V gene. The CDR3 DNA sequence: TGTGCCTATGACACCTCCGGGGGACACCCTCTCTCCTGGGACACCCGACAGATGTTTTTC. Encoded protein: CAYDTSGGHPLSWDTRQMFF.

Ten or more counts support this clone. This sequence is one base from a far larger clone and is likely a read error. The chain has TRDV2 and TRDJ1; a weak D match, TRDD3 (6 bases). Germline CDR1 is GEAIGNYY and CDR2 is EKD. This CDR3 comprises 18 residues. Deletions cut 3 bases from V and 0 bases from J, with 22 bases between. In DNA form, the CDR3 reads TGTGCCTGTGACGCCATCCTAGGTGGGGGTCCCTACACCGATAAACTCATCTTT. Translated: CACDAILGGGPYTDKLIF.

On this clone: A far larger clone differs by one base, so this is likely a read error. Here the CDR3 DNA reads TGTGCTCTTGGGGACTATTCGTCCAGACCTACGACTGGGGTCACTGGGGGACCAGACACCGATAAACTCATCTTT. Its translation is CALGDYSSRPTTGVTGGPDTDKLIF. V usage is TRDV1 and J usage is TRDJ1; 9 nucleotides match TRDD3. This CDR3 contains 25 residues. J was trimmed by 0 bases and V by 3 bases; bases with no gene match: 32. Looked up from germline, CDR1 is TSWWSYY and CDR2 is QGS.